This T cell receptor (beta chain) comes out of a study of control samples from healthy donors and cancer patients. V lost 5 bases to trimming and J lost 0 bases, with 13 bases between them. The CDR3 runs 15 residues. Germline V gives CDR1 SGHAT, CDR2 FQNNGV. Repertoires were generated with immunoSEQ multiplex PCR, while TCRdb's copy carries only in-frame clones and drops some. The profile shows around 130,000 clones, 89% of them singletons. The clonotype originates from a man in his forties or fifties in good health. Material for sequencing was blood. The genes are TRBV11-2 and TRBJ1-2; D remains unclear. CDR3 sequence reads: CASSTRAAPNYGYTF. The CDR3 nucleotides are TGTGCCAGCAGCACCCGAGCGGCCCCTAACTATGGCTACACCTTC.